These T cell receptor beta chains were read from a single sample in a study of blood T cell repertoires in COVID-19. Assay: immunoSEQ multiplex PCR; the TCRdb copy retains only in-frame clones and omits some. The sample shows 50,000 or so clones, over 85% of them seen only once. Sample: peripheral blood. The receptors were gathered from a man aged 55 to 70 with COVID-19, enrolled during active disease. Each CDR3 is given with its conserved first and last residue. D genes are given only for firm matches. The listing skips clone size in some rows; elsewhere it reads once, few, many or a size class.

abundance	v_gene	d_gene	j_gene	CDR3aa	CDR3nt
NA	TRBV3-1/TRBV3-2	NA	TRBJ1-4	CASGDSTNEKLFF	TGTGCCAGCGGCGACTCAACTAATGAAAAACTGTTTTTT
NA	TRBV19	TRBD1	TRBJ1-3	CASSIGTGTAGNTIYF	TGTGCCAGTAGTATTGGGACAGGGACTGCTGGAAACACCATATATTTT
NA	TRBV5-1	NA	TRBJ1-2	CASSGGEALGGYTF	TGCGCCAGCAGCGGCGGGGAAGCCCTCGGTGGCTACACCTTC
NA	TRBV2	NA	TRBJ2-5	CASRRGSGQETQYF	TGTGCCAGCAGAAGGGGTAGCGGACAAGAGACCCAGTACTTC
NA	TRBV2	NA	TRBJ2-6	CASRRSAGTLSGANVLTF	TGTGCCAGCAGAAGGTCGGCGGGAACCCTCTCTGGGGCCAACGTCCTGACTTTC
NA	TRBV5-1	TRBD1	TRBJ1-2	CASSLAPGTGRRYTF	TGCGCCAGCAGCTTGGCTCCTGGGACAGGGAGGCGCTACACCTTC
NA	TRBV25-1	NA	TRBJ1-4	CASSEPGQSTNEKLFF	TGTGCCAGCAGTGAACCAGGACAGTCAACTAATGAAAAACTGTTTTTT
NA	TRBV5-1	TRBD2	TRBJ2-1	CASSLEVRSGSWSYNEQFF	TGCGCCAGCAGCTTGGAGGTGAGGAGCGGGAGTTGGTCCTACAATGAGCAGTTCTTC
NA	TRBV5-4	TRBD2	TRBJ2-3	CASSSTSGGISDTQYF	TGTGCCAGCAGCTCGACTAGCGGGGGCATCTCAGATACGCAGTATTTT
NA	TRBV28	TRBD1	TRBJ1-5	CASRTGGISNQPQHF	TGTGCCAGCAGAACAGGGGGGATTAGCAATCAGCCCCAGCATTTT
NA	TRBV24-1	TRBD1	TRBJ1-1	CATSDPGTGDTEAFF	TGTGCCACCAGTGATCCCGGGACAGGGGACACTGAAGCTTTCTTT
once	TRBV19	NA	TRBJ2-2	CASSPPGLASNTGELFF	TGTGCCAGTAGTCCCCCCGGACTGGCCTCGAACACCGGGGAGCTGTTTTTT
NA	TRBV28	NA	TRBJ1-1	CASSLSGGDTEAFF	TGTGCCAGCAGTTTATCGGGAGGGGACACTGAAGCTTTCTTT
NA	TRBV3-1/TRBV3-2	TRBD2	TRBJ2-1	CASSQVGREGNNEQFF	TGTGCCAGCAGCCAAGTGGGGCGGGAGGGAAACAATGAGCAGTTCTTC
NA	TRBV7-9	NA	TRBJ2-6	CASSLATGNGANVLTF	TGTGCCAGCAGCTTAGCAACAGGGAATGGGGCCAACGTCCTGACTTTC
NA	TRBV5-4	TRBD1	TRBJ1-6	CASSVDRVDNSPLHF	TGTGCCAGCAGCGTGGACAGGGTTGATAATTCACCCCTCCACTTT